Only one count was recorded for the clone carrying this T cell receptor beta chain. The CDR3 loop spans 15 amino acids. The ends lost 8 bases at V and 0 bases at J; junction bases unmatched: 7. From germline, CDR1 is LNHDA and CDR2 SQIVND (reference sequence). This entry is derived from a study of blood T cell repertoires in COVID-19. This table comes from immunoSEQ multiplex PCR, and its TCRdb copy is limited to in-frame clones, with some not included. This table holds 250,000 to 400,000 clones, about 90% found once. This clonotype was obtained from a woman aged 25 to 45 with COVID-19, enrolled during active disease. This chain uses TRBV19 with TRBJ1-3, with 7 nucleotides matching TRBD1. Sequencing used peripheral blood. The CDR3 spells CASQHRGISGNTIYF. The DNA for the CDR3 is TGTGCCAGTCAACACAGGGGAATCTCTGGAAACACCATATATTTT.